The entry that follows covers one T cell receptor beta chain sequence. Its antigen is unknown. This entry comes from a study of shared clonotypes between healthy human individuals. Study as a whole: A donor's plate count was three for CD4 naive and three for CD4 memory; CD8 naive had two and CD8 memory one. Study findings and constraints: Depth of sequencing was expected to influence donor clonotype sharing.

The assay ran at deep level. The sorted-subset replicate PCRs were given roughly 190 ng DNA, which is some 29,000 T cell genomes. Here immunoSEQ multiplex PCR was the method, and the copy in TCRdb shows in-frame clones only, minus some. The table shows 1,500,000 or so clones, with 97% to 99% occurring only once. Looked up from germline, CDR1 is KGHSH and CDR2 is LQKENI. After removal of 6 bases from V and 6 bases from J, the junction contained 9 bases not matched to a gene. The CDR3 sequence is 15 residues long. This receptor was obtained from a man aged 30-40 years in good health. The V gene is TRBV18, the J gene TRBJ1-5; 9 bases fit TRBD1. The sequenced sample consisted of naive CD4+ T cells sorted from blood. Subset defined: CD45RA+ positively selected. The CDR3 DNA reads TGTGCCAGCTCCCTTGGAACAGGGGGCCCTCAGCCCCAGCATTTT. As protein: CASSLGTGGPQPQHF. Complete variable domain (other parts from reference TRBV18 and TRBJ1-5): NAGVMQNPRHLVRRRGQEARLRCSPMKGHSHVYWYRQLPEEGLKFMVYLQKENIIDESGMPKERFSAEFPKEGPSILRIQQVVRGDSAAYFCASSLGTGGPQPQHFGDGTRLSIL.